This T cell receptor beta chain originates from a study of cytomegalovirus exposure and HLA in healthy donors. There are 14 residues in the CDR3. Looked up from germline, CDR1 is ENHRY and CDR2 is SYGVKD. Between the trimmed V and J ends, which lost 0 bases and 5 bases, there was a span of 10 bases. The PCR contained 60 Vbeta and 13 Jbeta primers. Only in-frame clones appear in the TCRdb table, and some are missing; sequencing was by immunoSEQ multiplex PCR. The repertoire has approximately 200,000 clones, around 77% of them found once; the top ten carry 1.5% to 2%. The donors comprised healthy bone marrow donors.

The sequencing input was PBMCs. This clonotype originated in a young man in good health and CMV-seronegative. This chain connects TRBV10-3 to TRBJ2-5, with a tentative D call TRBD1 (6 bases). The CDR3, as DNA: TGTGCCATCAGTGAGTCGAGGGGGTTCGAGACCCAGTACTTC. Its translation is CAISESRGFETQYF.